This is a list of T cell receptor beta chains from one sample in a study of T cell changes during pregnancy in multiple sclerosis. Assay used: immunoSEQ multiplex PCR; TCRdb lists only in-frame clones, some missing. Of some 32,000 clones detected, less than 95% appear once; the ten largest clones hold about 4.5%. The sequencing used CD8+ T cells from peripheral blood mononuclear cells, collected in the second trimester of pregnancy. The receptors come from a female donor with multiple sclerosis, enrolled in a pregnancy study. Each CDR3 is given with its conserved first and last residue. The order of the fields is D gene, V gene, J gene, clone size, CDR3 DNA, CDR3 protein. D genes are given only for firm matches. The size field is filled for only some rows; it gives once, few, many or a size class.

D gene: TRBD1; V gene: TRBV11-3; J gene: TRBJ1-5; clone size: once; CDR3 DNA: TGTGCCAGCAGCCGCGACAGGGACGTAGGCCCCCAGCATTTT; CDR3 protein: CASSRDRDVGPQHF
D gene: -; V gene: TRBV5-4; J gene: TRBJ2-7; clone size: -; CDR3 DNA: TGTGCCAGCAGCTTGGCCGCCGGCTACGAGCAGTACTTC; CDR3 protein: CASSLAAGYEQYF
D gene: -; V gene: TRBV7-9; J gene: TRBJ1-5; clone size: -; CDR3 DNA: TGTGCCAGCAGCCCGGGGGGGTCCAATCAGCCCCAGCATTTT; CDR3 protein: CASSPGGSNQPQHF
D gene: -; V gene: TRBV4-1; J gene: TRBJ2-1; clone size: -; CDR3 DNA: TGCGCCAGCAGCCAAGAAAAACGGGAGCCCTACAATGAGCAGTTCTTC; CDR3 protein: CASSQEKREPYNEQFF
D gene: -; V gene: TRBV27; J gene: TRBJ2-7; clone size: -; CDR3 DNA: TGTGCCAGCAGTTTAGGACTCCTCTACGAGCAGTACTTC; CDR3 protein: CASSLGLLYEQYF
D gene: -; V gene: TRBV27; J gene: TRBJ2-5; clone size: -; CDR3 DNA: TGTGCCAGCAGCGTCAGCGGAGCGGGCTATCAAGAGACCCAGTACTTC; CDR3 protein: CASSVSGAGYQETQYF
D gene: TRBD2; V gene: TRBV7-9; J gene: TRBJ2-1; clone size: -; CDR3 DNA: TGTGCCAGCATCCTGGGGGGGACTAGTGACAATGAGCAGTTCTTC; CDR3 protein: CASILGGTSDNEQFF
D gene: TRBD1; V gene: TRBV7-9; J gene: TRBJ1-2; clone size: -; CDR3 DNA: TGTGCCAGCAGCTCCCCGAGGGGGCAAATCAACTATGGCTACACCTTC; CDR3 protein: CASSSPRGQINYGYTF
D gene: TRBD1; V gene: TRBV5-4; J gene: TRBJ1-1; clone size: -; CDR3 DNA: TGTGCCAGCAGCCAAGAAAGCGGCAGGGGGCATAATGAAGCTTTCTTT; CDR3 protein: CASSQESGRGHNEAFF
D gene: -; V gene: TRBV11-2; J gene: TRBJ2-5; clone size: -; CDR3 DNA: TGTGCCAGCAGCAACTATCTCTCCCTACAGGAGTACCAAGAGACCCAGTACTTC; CDR3 protein: CASSNYLSLQEYQETQYF
D gene: -; V gene: TRBV7-9; J gene: TRBJ1-1; clone size: -; CDR3 DNA: TGTGCCAGCACGGACATCGAAAGCACTGAAGCTTTCTTT; CDR3 protein: CASTDIESTEAFF